The 31 T cell receptor beta chains below come from one sample, sequenced in a study of Ad26.COV2.S vaccination and SARS-CoV-2 variants. Some clones are missing from TCRdb's copy, which holds only in-frame ones; the method was immunoSEQ multiplex PCR. The sample lists some 320,000 clones, around four fifths occurring once. Noted treatment: roughly 18 received Ad26.COV2.S at low or high dose, single or two shots; about 5 received placebo; per-sample allocation not given. Sampling was done on day 63 after the first vaccine or placebo injection. The source material was peripheral blood, sampled in a trial of Ad26.COV2.S vaccine versus placebo. All receptors come from a person aged 18-65 years who received the Ad26.COV2.S COVID-19 vaccine or a placebo.

The chain is built from TRBV28 and TRBJ1-2, with D uncertain. Germline assignment: CDR1 MDHEN and CDR2 SYDVKM. With 3 bases removed from V and 3 bases from J, the gap between germline ends came to 20 bases. This CDR3 region has 17 residues. CDR3 sequence (DNA): TGTGCCAGCAGTTTCCGAGGACGACGAATTTCGGACTATGGCTACACCTTC. Amino acid sequence: CASSFRGRRISDYGYTF.

The V gene is TRBV28, the J gene TRBJ1-5; 11 bases map to TRBD1. The CDR3 loop spans 16 amino acids. Germline lookup yields CDR1 MDHEN and CDR2 SYDVKM. J gave up 6 bases and V 7 bases, and 11 bases lay outside the gene matches. The CDR3 DNA reads TGTGCCAGCAATGCCGGGACAGGGGGGTTGGGTCAGCCCCAGCATTTT. Translated: CASNAGTGGLGQPQHF.

The sample holds one count of this clone. The chain recombines TRBV30 with TRBJ2-1, with 7 positions matching TRBD2. In germline, CDR1 is GTSNPN, CDR2 SVGIG (reference sequence). The CDR3 covers 14 residues. The trim removed 8 bases at V and 0 bases at J, leaving 7 bases unmatched. Written as DNA, the CDR3 is TGTGCCCTGGGACGGGGGGACTCCTACAATGAGCAGTTCTTC. This sequence encodes CALGRGDSYNEQFF.

The CDR3 DNA reads TGTGCCAGCAGCCAGGATGGACAGGGGGACGAAAAACTGTTTTTT. Amino acids: CASSQDGQGDEKLFF. This sequence joins TRBV4-2 and TRBJ1-4; 10 bases align to TRBD1. The ends lost 3 bases at V and 8 bases at J; junction bases unmatched: 6. The germline V gene encodes CDR1 LGHNA and CDR2 YNFKEQ. The CDR3 has 15 residues.

V gene TRBV5-1 combines with J gene TRBJ2-4, with TRBD2 as a possible D gene (5 bases). The germline V gene encodes CDR1 SGHRS and CDR2 YFSETQ. The length of the CDR3 is 16 residues. Trimming took 0 bases from V and 0 from J, leaving 10 bases between them. The CDR3 is CASSLEGLLAKNIQYF. DNA of the CDR3: TGCGCCAGCAGCTTGGAAGGACTCCTAGCCAAAAACATTCAGTACTTC. Full variable domain (remainder filled in from reference TRBV5-1 and TRBJ2-4): KAGVTQTPRYLIKTRGQQVTLSCSPISGHRSVSWYQQTPGQGLQFLFEYFSETQRNKGNFPGRFSGRQFSNSRSEMNVSTLELGDSALYLCASSLEGLLAKNIQYFGAGTRLSVL.

This rearrangement joins TRBV4-2 to TRBJ1-4, with D possibly matching TRBD1 (6 bases). Germline CDR1 reads LGHNA; CDR2 reads YNFKEQ. V was cut by 8 bases and J by 3 bases, with 13 bases left in between. The CDR3 has 14 amino acids. This CDR3 reads CASRTAIPNEKLFF. The CDR3 coding sequence is TGTGCCAGCCGGACAGCCATACCTAATGAAAAACTGTTTTTT.

The chain combines TRBV5-4 with TRBJ2-6; D gene unclear. V was pared by 3 bases and J by 0 bases, with 7 bases between. The length of the CDR3 is 15 residues. In germline, CDR1 is SGHNT, CDR2 YYREEE (reference sequence). CDR3 residues: CASSWTLSGANVLTF. The CDR3 DNA reads TGTGCCAGCAGCTGGACCCTCTCTGGGGCCAACGTCCTGACTTTC.

This clone was found once. The chain uses TRBV5-8 and TRBJ1-5; D remains ambiguous. The length of the CDR3 is 13 residues. V was pared by 0 bases and J by 5 bases, with 6 bases between. The germline CDR1 and CDR2 sequences are SGHTS and YDEGEE. The CDR3 DNA is TGTGCCAGCAGCTTGGTTCTATATCAGCCCCAGCATTTT. It specifies CASSLVLYQPQHF.

The V gene is TRBV25-1, the J gene TRBJ1-4; maybe TRBD1 (5 bases). CDR1 and CDR2 (germline): MGHDK, SYGVNS. V dropped 2 bases and J dropped 3 bases, with 13 bases sitting between them. The CDR3 consists of 16 residues. Here the CDR3 DNA reads TGTGCCAGCAGTGAAGGGGCAAATCGCTCTAATGAAAAACTGTTTTTT. Encoded protein: CASSEGANRSNEKLFF.

This chain uses TRBV10-3 with TRBJ1-1; D is unresolved. V was cut by 4 bases and J by 1 base, with 10 bases left in between. CDR3 length: 14 residues. CDR1 and CDR2 from the germline V gene are ENHRY and SYGVKD. CDR3 residues: CAISVSQSNTEAFF. CDR3 bases: TGTGCCATCAGTGTATCACAGTCGAACACTGAAGCTTTCTTT.

The chain uses TRBV9 and TRBJ1-5, with TRBD1 matching over 8 bases. Germline CDR1 is SGDLS and CDR2 is YYNGEE. This CDR3 has 14 residues. V was pared by 2 bases and J by 5 bases, with 3 bases of the junction left unmatched. CDR3 residues: CASSVSGGDQPQHF. The CDR3 DNA reads TGTGCCAGCAGCGTGTCAGGGGGCGATCAGCCCCAGCATTTT.

The chain couples TRBV5-6 to TRBJ1-4; D remains ambiguous. Germline V gene lookup returns CDR1 SGHDT and CDR2 YYEEEE. The CDR3 loop spans 16 amino acids. V dropped 0 bases and J dropped 8 bases, with 17 bases sitting between them. DNA of the CDR3: TGTGCCAGCAGCTTGGCCTTTGAAGGGCAGGAGGAAAAACTGTTTTTT. Protein sequence: CASSLAFEGQEEKLFF. Complete variable domain (other parts from reference TRBV5-6 and TRBJ1-4): DAGVTQSPTHLIKTRGQQVTLRCSPKSGHDTVSWYQQALGQGPQFIFQYYEEEERQRGNFPDRFSGHQFPNYSSELNVNALLLGDSALYLCASSLAFEGQEEKLFFGSGTQLSVL.

This chain uses TRBV28 with TRBJ2-1; D is tentatively TRBD1 or TRBD2 (5 bases each). There are 15 residues in the CDR3. CDR1 is MDHEN and CDR2 is SYDVKM in the germline V gene. Trimming removed 8 bases from V and 1 base from J, with 15 bases in between. The CDR3 here is CASSEGSFSYNEQFF. The CDR3 DNA reads TGTGCCAGCTCAGAGGGGAGCTTTTCCTACAATGAGCAGTTCTTC.

The rearrangement uses TRBV10-3 and TRBJ1-2; perhaps TRBD1 as D (5 bases). CDR1 is ENHRY, CDR2 SYGVKD, per germline. CDR3 length equals 12 residues. V lost 6 bases and J lost 4, with 9 bases in between. The CDR3 is CAISREGYGYTF. The CDR3 DNA reads TGTGCCATCAGCAGGGAAGGCTATGGCTACACCTTC.

The J gene is TRBJ2-1, the V gene TRBV2, with D unresolved. Trimming took off 9 bases at V and 7 bases at J, with 10 bases between the two ends. Germline V gene data show CDR1 as SNHLY and CDR2 as FYNNEI. The CDR3 is 11 amino acids. This CDR3 is CASRASNEQFF. CDR3 sequence (DNA): TGTGCCAGTCGGGCCTCTAATGAGCAGTTCTTC.

The chain carries TRBV7-9 and TRBJ2-7; TRBD1 aligns across 7 bases. Germline lookup yields CDR1 SEHNR and CDR2 FQNEAQ (reference sequence). CDR3 length: 15 amino acids. V gave up 5 bases and J gave up 3 bases; unmatched junction bases: 10. The CDR3 DNA is TGTGCCAGCAGCGTACAGGGGCCGCCCGTCTACGAGCAGTACTTC. Its protein product is CASSVQGPPVYEQYF.

This chain connects TRBV6-5 to TRBJ1-2, with no clear D. Germline V gene lookup returns CDR1 MNHEY and CDR2 SVGAGI. This CDR3 has 14 residues. Between the trimmed V and J ends, which lost 7 bases and 6 bases, there was a span of 18 bases. The CDR3 sequence: CASTVPGRPHGYTF. The CDR3 DNA follows: TGTGCCAGCACCGTCCCGGGCAGACCTCATGGCTACACCTTC.

The chain employs TRBV6-2 or TRBV6-3 and TRBJ2-7; D is ambiguous. The germline V and J ends were trimmed by 2 bases and 1 base, with 6 bases remaining between them. Germline lookup yields CDR1 MNHEY and CDR2 SVGEGT. This CDR3 has 13 residues. This CDR3 is CASSYLLSYEQYF. In nucleotides, the CDR3 is TGTGCCAGCAGTTACCTTCTTTCCTACGAGCAGTACTTC.

The rearrangement uses TRBV18 and TRBJ2-7, with TRBD1 matching over 9 bases. Germline trimming cut 6 bases from V and 2 bases from J; bases unmatched to any gene: 5. The CDR3 is 14 amino acids. Germline values: CDR1 KGHSH, CDR2 LQKENI. CDR3 in DNA: TGTGCCAGCTCGCGTAACAGGGGGCCCTACGAGCAGTACTTC. Its protein is CASSRNRGPYEQYF.

A single count supports this clone. The rearrangement links TRBV7-2 to TRBJ1-5; no clear D. Germline V CDR1 and CDR2: SGHTA, FQGNSA. The germline V and J ends were trimmed by 0 bases and 5 bases, with 11 bases remaining between them. This CDR3 is built from 15 residues. The CDR3 nucleotides are TGTGCCAGCAGCTTAGCGGGAGGGTCCCATCAGCCCCAGCATTTT. This gives the protein CASSLAGGSHQPQHF.

This clone was detected a few times. The chain couples TRBV14 to TRBJ1-6; D ambiguous. Germline V lookup: CDR1 SGHDN, CDR2 FVKESK. The CDR3 is 15 residues long. V was shortened by 0 bases and J by 7 bases, with 10 bases between the two germline ends. CDR3: CASSQDLRANSPLHF. CDR3 DNA: TGTGCCAGCAGCCAAGATCTGAGGGCCAATTCACCCCTCCACTTT.

This chain links TRBV7-2 with TRBJ1-2; D call uncertain. CDR1 is SGHTA and CDR2 is FQGNSA in the germline V gene. The V and J ends lost 2 bases and 4 bases respectively, with 17 bases between them. The CDR3 has 16 amino acids. The CDR3 region is CASSLNPARPRYGYTF. As DNA, the CDR3 is TGTGCCAGCAGCTTAAATCCAGCCCGGCCACGCTATGGCTACACCTTC.

A few counts support this clone. This chain's CDR3 is CASSLDGGALEQFF. The CDR3 DNA follows: TGTGCCAGCAGCTTAGACGGGGGGGCCTTGGAGCAGTTCTTC. V and J are TRBV7-3 and TRBJ2-1, with TRBD2 matching 8 bases. The J segment lost 10 bases and the V segment lost 2 bases, leaving 7 bases of the junction unmatched. Germline V CDR1 and CDR2: SGHTA, FQGTGA. The CDR3 has 14 amino acids.

This clone was seen only once. The junction departs from the called germline gene at one end, perhaps through a read error. The chain uses TRBV30 and TRBJ1-3, with TRBD1 as a possible D gene (5 bases). CDR1 and CDR2 from the germline V gene are GTSNPN and SVGIG (reference sequence). The CDR3 consists of 14 residues. The CDR3 here is CALSQTGAGNTIYF. The CDR3 DNA sequence: TGTGCGCTAAGCCAAACCGGGGCTGGGAACACCATATATTTT.

This clone has only a few counts. This chain uses TRBV5-3 with TRBJ2-2; TRBD2 matches at 7 bases. TRBV5-3 is identified as an open reading frame with a role that is uncertain. CDR3 length: 16 amino acids. With 0 bases clipped from V and 3 bases from J, the junction kept 5 bases outside the gene matches. The CDR3 DNA reads TGTGCCAGAAGCTTGGGCGGGGGTAGGTACACCGGGGAGCTGTTTTTT. Translation gives CARSLGGGRYTGELFF.

This clone was recorded only once. This chain joins TRBV28 and TRBJ1-4; TRBD1 might be the D (5 bases). V was pared by 3 bases and J by 10 bases, with 12 bases between. CDR3 size: 13 residues. From germline, CDR1 is MDHEN and CDR2 SYDVKM. The CDR3 here is CASSFSRGGKLFF. CDR3 DNA: TGTGCCAGCAGTTTTTCCCGGGGGGGAAAACTGTTTTTT. The full variable domain, its missing parts supplied by reference TRBV28 and TRBJ1-4, is DVKVTQSSRYLVKRTGEKVFLECVQDMDHENMFWYRQDPGLGLRLIYFSYDVKMKEKGDIPEGYSVSREKKERFSLILESASTNQTSMYLCASSFSRGGKLFFGSGTQLSVL.

This clone was detected only once. The CDR3 DNA sequence: TGTGCCAGCAGCTTAGGGAGCGGGGGGGGACTAGATACGCAGTATTTT. It encodes CASSLGSGGGLDTQYF. This sequence joins TRBV7-2 and TRBJ2-3, with 10 bases aligning to TRBD2. Germline V CDR1 and CDR2: SGHTA, FQGNSA. The CDR3 extends over 16 amino acids. The junction had 6 bases not matched to a gene; V was cut back by 1 base and J by 5 bases.

The rearrangement links TRBV5-8 to TRBJ1-4, with D uncertain. The CDR3 is 17 residues long. The V gene lost 2 bases and the J gene lost 0 bases, with 14 bases spanning the gap. Germline assignment: CDR1 SGHTS and CDR2 YDEGEE. The CDR3 sequence is CASSFREDLATNEKLFF. CDR3 sequence (DNA): TGTGCCAGCAGCTTCCGAGAGGACCTCGCAACTAATGAAAAACTGTTTTTT.

The rearrangement links TRBV3-1 (or the pseudogene TRBV3-2) to TRBJ2-3; 13 bases are shared with TRBD2. This CDR3 contains 12 residues. Per germline, CDR1 LGHDT and CDR2 YNNKEL (reference sequence). J was trimmed by 13 bases and V by 4 bases; bases with no gene match: 2. CDR3 residues: CASSPGLAGKYF. The CDR3 DNA reads TGTGCCAGCAGCCCGGGACTAGCGGGGAAGTATTTT.

This chain uses TRBV19 with TRBJ2-3, with 8 bases identical to TRBD2. The V gene end was trimmed by 5 bases and the J gene end by 8 bases; junction bases not matched to a gene: 9. CDR1 is LNHDA, CDR2 SQIVND, per germline (reference sequence). The CDR3 length is 14 residues. CDR3 DNA: TGTGCCAGTAGTCGGGGGGGGGACGAGGCTACGCAGTATTTT. It codes for CASSRGGDEATQYF.

The J gene is TRBJ1-2, the V gene TRBV11-2; possibly TRBD1 for D (6 bases). The CDR3 is 16 amino acids. Trimming cost V 7 bases and J 4 bases, with 22 bases left between them. The germline gives CDR1 SGHAT, CDR2 FQNNGV. The CDR3 bases are TGTGCCAGCACCCAAGGGGGGCGAGGCAGGGGCTATGGCTACACCTTC. Translation gives CASTQGGRGRGYGYTF. Supplemented by reference TRBV11-2 and TRBJ1-2, the full variable domain reads EAGVAQSPRYKIIEKRQSVAFWCNPISGHATLYWYQQILGQGPKLLIQFQNNGVVDDSQLPKDRFSAERLKGVDSTLKIQPAKLEDSAVYLCASTQGGRGRGYGYTFGSGTRLTVV.